The TCR beta chain under discussion was sequenced for a study of control samples from healthy donors and cancer patients. Libraries were prepared by immunoSEQ multiplex PCR; TCRdb keeps only in-frame clonotypes and omits some of them. Of 95,000 to 100,000 clones in the sample, around 80% were seen once. Per the germline V gene, CDR1 is LGHDT and CDR2 is YNNKEL (reference sequence). The CDR3 sequence is 13 residues long. Trimming pared 6 bases from V and 0 bases from J, leaving 9 bases between. This clonotype originated in a man in his 60s in good health. The sequenced sample consisted of blood. The V gene is TRBV3-1 (or the pseudogene TRBV3-2), the J gene TRBJ2-7, with unresolved D. This chain's CDR3 is CASRWEGSYEQYF. DNA for the CDR3: TGTGCCAGCAGGTGGGAAGGCTCCTACGAGCAGTACTTC.